Listed here are 11 T cell receptor beta chains from one sample, sequenced in a study of response to subunit inactivated influenza vaccine. TCRdb analysed the RT-PCR reads with MiXCR anew, one entry per CDR3 protein. Here the sample spans roughly 540,000 distinct CDR3 sequences, 20% to 25% being singletons. These same data were also listed under a study on T cells expressing NK-cell markers. That paper notes: It was by 5'RACE template switching with UMIs that TCR beta cDNA was made.

Sequences were derived from CD4+ T cells sorted from PBMCs, sampled about 12 days after vaccination. Receptor source: a man aged 45-60 years who received an inactivated influenza vaccine.

The chain joins TRBV14 to TRBJ1-4, with D hard to call. This CDR3 has 15 amino acids. From germline, CDR1 is SGHDN and CDR2 FVKESK. V shed 3 bases and J shed 0 bases, with 8 bases lying between them. CDR3 loop: CASSQRTATNEKLFF. In DNA, the CDR3 is TGTGCCAGCAGCCAGAGGACCGCAACTAATGAAAAACTGTTTTTT.

In its sample, this clonotype was seen a few times. This chain joins TRBV25-1 and TRBJ1-5; a weak D match, TRBD1 (5 bases). The germline V gene encodes CDR1 MGHDK and CDR2 SYGVNS. This CDR3 is 19 amino acids long. The V gene lost 5 bases and the J gene lost 5 bases, with 28 bases spanning the gap. This CDR3 reads CASSLRGLEWSGPHQPQHF. In nucleotides, the CDR3 is TGTGCCAGCAGTTTAAGGGGACTAGAGTGGTCGGGCCCTCATCAGCCCCAGCATTTT.

The chain couples TRBV29-1 to TRBJ1-1; D unresolved. Germline-derived CDR1 and CDR2 are SQVTM and ANQGSEA. CDR3 length equals 13 residues. With 7 bases removed from V and 2 bases from J, the gap between germline ends came to 14 bases. The CDR3 is CSGSVTDNTEAFF. DNA of the CDR3: TGCAGCGGATCTGTGACGGACAACACTGAAGCTTTCTTT.

The J gene is TRBJ1-6, the V gene TRBV20-1; D might be TRBD1 (5 bases). The V gene lost 0 bases and the J gene lost 0 bases, with 15 bases spanning the gap. The germline V gene has CDR1 DFQATT and CDR2 SNEGSKA (reference sequence). The CDR3 spans 18 residues. CDR3 DNA: TGCAGTGCTAGAGATGTTAGGGGTGACAGCTCCTATAATTCACCCCTCCACTTT. It is translated as CSARDVRGDSSYNSPLHF.

Written as DNA, the CDR3 is TGTGCCAGCAGCCGCAACACAGGGAATCAGCCCCAGCATTTT. Protein sequence: CASSRNTGNQPQHF. V usage is TRBV3-1 and J usage is TRBJ1-5; D might be TRBD1 (6 bases). Trimming left V 4 bases short and J 4 bases short, with 11 bases between. CDR1 and CDR2 (germline): LGHDT, YNNKEL (reference sequence). The CDR3 is made up of 14 amino acids.

The chain uses TRBV7-2 and TRBJ2-7, with D uncertain. The germline V gene has CDR1 SGHTA and CDR2 FQGNSA. V lost 5 bases and J lost 2, with 13 bases in between. CDR3 length equals 14 residues. The CDR3 DNA reads TGTGCCAGCAGCCCCGCAGGCTCTCCCTACGAGCAGTACTTC. Protein sequence: CASSPAGSPYEQYF.

This clonotype occurred a few times. V gene TRBV7-8 combines with J gene TRBJ2-7, with 14 bases aligning to TRBD2. The CDR3 has 16 residues. Unmatched junction bases numbered 7, after V lost 2 bases and J lost 7 bases. Germline V lookup: CDR1 SGHVS, CDR2 FQNEAQ. This CDR3 is CASSLIVTSGGDEQYF. The CDR3 coding sequence is TGTGCCAGCAGCTTAATTGTGACTAGCGGGGGGGATGAGCAGTACTTC. Full variable domain (missing parts from reference TRBV7-8 and TRBJ2-7): GAGVSQSPRYKVAKRGQDVALRCDPISGHVSLFWYQQALGQGPEFLTYFQNEAQLDKSGLPSDRFFAERPEGSVSTLKIQRTQQEDSAVYLCASSLIVTSGGDEQYFGPGTRLTVT.

CDR3 nucleotide sequence: TGCGCCAGCAGCCAATCGGACAGGGATTCTGGAAACACCATATATTTT. Protein sequence: CASSQSDRDSGNTIYF. The V and J genes are TRBV4-3 and TRBJ1-3; 8 bases match TRBD1. The CDR3 covers 16 residues. Per the germline V gene, CDR1 is LGHNA and CDR2 is YSLEER. J was trimmed by 1 base and V by 2 bases; bases with no gene match: 4.

This clonotype was observed many times. The chain combines TRBV29-1 with TRBJ2-5, with 7 bases identical to TRBD2. After removal of 3 bases from V and 0 bases from J, the junction contained 7 bases not matched to a gene. The CDR3 is 15 residues long. Germline V gives CDR1 SQVTM, CDR2 ANQGSEA. CDR3 nucleotide sequence: TGCAGCGTTGATGGGAGGGGCCGGTACCAAGAGACCCAGTACTTC. This encodes CSVDGRGRYQETQYF.

The chain links TRBV24-1 to TRBJ1-5; 9 nucleotides agree with TRBD1. With V trimmed by 3 bases and J by 3 bases, 5 bases remained unmatched. The CDR3 has 16 amino acids. Germline CDR1 reads KGHDR; CDR2 reads SFDVKD. DNA for the CDR3: TGTGCCACCAGTGATCCGGGACAGGGCTCCAATCAGCCCCAGCATTTT. Amino acids: CATSDPGQGSNQPQHF.

Only a few counts were recorded for this clonotype. The chain uses TRBV20-1 and TRBJ2-3, with D uncertain. Germline assignment: CDR1 DFQATT and CDR2 SNEGSKA (reference sequence). The ends were cut back, 3 bases at V and 4 bases at J, with 14 bases in the middle. This CDR3 comprises 14 residues. Written as DNA, the CDR3 is TGCAGTGCTAGGCCCGTGTCACTCTCAGATACGCAGTATTTT. This gives the protein CSARPVSLSDTQYF.